This T cell receptor beta chain was identified in a study of response to subunit inactivated influenza vaccine. Germline V lookup: CDR1 SEHNR, CDR2 FQNEAQ (reference sequence). V was cut by 1 base and J by 6 bases, with 8 bases left in between. The CDR3 runs 13 residues. MiXCR, applied by TCRdb to the RT-PCR reads, yields one record per CDR3 protein. The table records some 640,000 distinct CDR3 sequences, approximately 14% of them present only once. Study-wide results and caveats: That few new T cells are recruited by each seasonal influenza vaccination was the authors' suggestion.

In its sample, this clonotype was seen a few times. Its antigen remains unidentified. This chain links TRBV7-9 with TRBJ2-3; weak D call: TRBD2 (6 bases). This receptor was obtained from a middle-aged man who received an inactivated influenza vaccine. The material was PBMCs from blood, obtained approximately 15 days before vaccination. This CDR3 is CASSLVGRDTQYF. DNA for the CDR3: TGTGCCAGCAGCTTAGTAGGGAGGGATACGCAGTATTTT.